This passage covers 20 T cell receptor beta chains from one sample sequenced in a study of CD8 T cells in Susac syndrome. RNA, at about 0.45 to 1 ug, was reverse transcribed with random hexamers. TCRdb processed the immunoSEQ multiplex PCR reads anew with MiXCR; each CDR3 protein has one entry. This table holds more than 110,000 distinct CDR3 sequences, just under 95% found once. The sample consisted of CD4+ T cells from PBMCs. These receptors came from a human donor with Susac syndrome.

CDR3 sequence (DNA): TGTGCCAGTAGTACTCTACAGAACACCGGGGAGCTGTTTTTT. It is translated as CASSTLQNTGELFF. The chain has TRBV19 and TRBJ2-2; D uncertain. V was shortened by 4 bases and J by 1 base, with 7 bases between the two germline ends. The CDR3 length is 14 residues. CDR1 is LNHDA, CDR2 SQIVND, per germline (reference sequence).

The CDR3 region has the DNA TGTGCCAGCAGCCGGAGGGCCCTGGGCGAGCAGTACTTC. Its translation is CASSRRALGEQYF. The V call is TRBV12-3 or TRBV12-4, the J call TRBJ2-7; weak D call: TRBD2 (6 bases). The CDR3 extends over 13 amino acids. Trimming took 6 bases from V and 6 from J, leaving 15 bases between them.

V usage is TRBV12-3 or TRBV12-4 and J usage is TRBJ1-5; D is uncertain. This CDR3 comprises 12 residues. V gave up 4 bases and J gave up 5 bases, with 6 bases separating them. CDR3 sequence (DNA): TGTGCCAGCAGTTCAGGAGATCAGCCCCAGCATTTT. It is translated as CASSSGDQPQHF.

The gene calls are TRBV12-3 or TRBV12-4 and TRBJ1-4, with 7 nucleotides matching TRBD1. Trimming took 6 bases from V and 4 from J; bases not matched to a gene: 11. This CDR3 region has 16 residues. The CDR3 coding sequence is TGTGCCAGCAGACGCAACCCGGGACAGAGTAATGAAAAACTGTTTTTT. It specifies CASRRNPGQSNEKLFF.

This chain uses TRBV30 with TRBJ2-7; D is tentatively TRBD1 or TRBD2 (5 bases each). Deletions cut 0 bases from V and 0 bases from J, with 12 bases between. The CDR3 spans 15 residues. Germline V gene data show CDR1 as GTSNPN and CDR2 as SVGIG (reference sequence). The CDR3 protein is CAWSVGTASSYEQYF. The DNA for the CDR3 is TGTGCCTGGAGTGTCGGGACGGCAAGCTCCTACGAGCAGTACTTC. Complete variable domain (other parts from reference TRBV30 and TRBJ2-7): SQTIHQWPATLVQPVGSPLSLECTVEGTSNPNLYWYRQAAGRGLQLLFYSVGIGQISSEVPQNLSASRPQDRQFILSSKKLLLSDSGFYLCAWSVGTASSYEQYFGPGTRLTVT.

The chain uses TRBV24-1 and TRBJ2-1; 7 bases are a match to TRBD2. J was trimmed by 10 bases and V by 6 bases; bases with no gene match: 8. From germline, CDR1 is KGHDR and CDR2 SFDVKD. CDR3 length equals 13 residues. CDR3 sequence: CATSTLSGDEQFF. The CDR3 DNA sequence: TGTGCCACCAGTACACTCAGCGGGGACGAGCAGTTCTTC.

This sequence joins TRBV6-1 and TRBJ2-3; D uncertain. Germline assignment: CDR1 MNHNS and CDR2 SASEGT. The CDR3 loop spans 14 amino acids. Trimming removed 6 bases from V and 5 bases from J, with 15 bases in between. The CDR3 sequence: CASRKGRLGDTQYF. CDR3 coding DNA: TGTGCCAGCAGGAAGGGCAGATTGGGAGATACGCAGTATTTT.

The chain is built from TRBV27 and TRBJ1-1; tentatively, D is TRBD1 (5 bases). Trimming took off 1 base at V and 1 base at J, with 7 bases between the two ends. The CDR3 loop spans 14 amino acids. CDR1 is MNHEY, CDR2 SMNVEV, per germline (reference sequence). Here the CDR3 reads CASSLLTANTEAFF. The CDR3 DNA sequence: TGTGCCAGCAGTTTATTGACAGCGAACACTGAAGCTTTCTTT.

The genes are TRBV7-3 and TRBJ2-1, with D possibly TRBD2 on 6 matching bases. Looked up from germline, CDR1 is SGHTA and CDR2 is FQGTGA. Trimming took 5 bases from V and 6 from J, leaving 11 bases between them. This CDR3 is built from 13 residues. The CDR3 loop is CASSRGDVNEQFF. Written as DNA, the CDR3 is TGTGCCAGCAGCCGCGGGGACGTCAATGAGCAGTTCTTC. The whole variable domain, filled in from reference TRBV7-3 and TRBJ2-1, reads GAGVSQTPSNKVTEKGKYVELRCDPISGHTALYWYRQSLGQGPEFLIYFQGTGAADDSGLPNDRFFAVRPEGSVSTLKIQRTERGDSAVYLCASSRGDVNEQFFGPGTRLTVL.

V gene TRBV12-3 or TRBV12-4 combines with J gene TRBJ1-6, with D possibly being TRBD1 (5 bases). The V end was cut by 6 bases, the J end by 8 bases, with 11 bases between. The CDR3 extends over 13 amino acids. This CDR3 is CASRRGGDSPLHF. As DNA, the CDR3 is TGTGCCAGCAGAAGGGGAGGCGATTCACCCCTCCACTTT.

CDR3 sequence reads: CATSREDETQYF. The DNA of the CDR3 is TGTGCCACTTCTAGGGAGGACGAGACCCAGTACTTC. The chain links TRBV2 to TRBJ2-5; D is perhaps TRBD2 (6 bases). The CDR3 runs 12 residues. The germline V gene encodes CDR1 SNHLY and CDR2 FYNNEI. V was shortened by 10 bases and J by 5 bases, with 14 bases between the two germline ends.

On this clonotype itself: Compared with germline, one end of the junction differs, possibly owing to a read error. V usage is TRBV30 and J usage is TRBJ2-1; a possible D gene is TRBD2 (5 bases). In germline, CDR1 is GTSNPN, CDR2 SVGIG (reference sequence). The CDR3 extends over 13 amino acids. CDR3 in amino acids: CAGRPTDGGGQFF. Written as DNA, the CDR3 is TGTGCCGGGAGACCCACCGACGGCGGTGGGCAGTTCTTC.

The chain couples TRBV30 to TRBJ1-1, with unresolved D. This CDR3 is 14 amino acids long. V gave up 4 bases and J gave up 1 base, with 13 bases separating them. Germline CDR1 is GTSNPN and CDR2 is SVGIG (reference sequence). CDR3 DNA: TGTGCCTGGAACCTACAGACTACGAACACTGAAGCTTTCTTT. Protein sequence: CAWNLQTTNTEAFF.

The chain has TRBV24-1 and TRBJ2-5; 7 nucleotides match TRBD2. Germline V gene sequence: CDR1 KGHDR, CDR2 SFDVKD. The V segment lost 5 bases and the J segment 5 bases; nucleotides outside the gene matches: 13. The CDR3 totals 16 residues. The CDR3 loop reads CATSVQMGGRGETQYF. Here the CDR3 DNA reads TGTGCCACCAGTGTCCAGATGGGAGGGCGAGGGGAGACCCAGTACTTC.

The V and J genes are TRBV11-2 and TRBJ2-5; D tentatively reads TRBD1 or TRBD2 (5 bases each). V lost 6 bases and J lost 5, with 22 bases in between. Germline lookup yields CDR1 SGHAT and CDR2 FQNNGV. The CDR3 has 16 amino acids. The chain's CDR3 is CASSRNLGPWGETQYF. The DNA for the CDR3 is TGTGCCAGCAGTCGAAATTTGGGACCGTGGGGCGAGACCCAGTACTTC.

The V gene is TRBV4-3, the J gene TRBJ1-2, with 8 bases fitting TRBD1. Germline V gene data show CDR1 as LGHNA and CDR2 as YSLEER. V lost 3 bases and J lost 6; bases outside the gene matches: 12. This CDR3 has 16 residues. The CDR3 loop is CASSHNPGQAIDGYTF. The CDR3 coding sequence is TGCGCCAGCAGCCATAATCCGGGACAGGCGATCGATGGCTACACCTTC.

DNA of the CDR3: TGTGCCAGCAGTGGTTCCGGGGGCAGTTCACCCCTCCACTTT. Amino acid sequence: CASSGSGGSSPLHF. This rearrangement joins TRBV2 to TRBJ1-6, with D possibly TRBD1 on 6 matching bases. Germline CDR1 is SNHLY and CDR2 is FYNNEI. Trimming left V 4 bases short and J 9 bases short, with 13 bases between. The CDR3 runs 14 residues.

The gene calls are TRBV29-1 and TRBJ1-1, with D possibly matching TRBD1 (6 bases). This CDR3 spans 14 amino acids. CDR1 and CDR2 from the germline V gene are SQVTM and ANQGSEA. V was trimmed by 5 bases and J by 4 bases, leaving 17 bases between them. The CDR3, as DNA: TGCAGCGTTTCGAGGGAAGGAGGGGGCACTGAAGCTTTCTTT. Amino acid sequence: CSVSREGGGTEAFF. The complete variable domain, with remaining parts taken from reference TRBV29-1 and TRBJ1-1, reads SAVISQKPSRDICQRGTSLTIQCQVDSQVTMMFWYRQQPGQSLTLIATANQGSEATYESGFVIDKFPISRPNLTFSTLTVSNMSPEDSSIYLCSVSREGGGTEAFFGQGTRLTVV.

In DNA form, the CDR3 reads TGCAGCGTCCAAGTGGATGACGGCACTGAAGCTTTCTTT. Translated, it gives CSVQVDDGTEAFF. This chain joins TRBV29-1 and TRBJ1-1, with D hard to call. Germline V CDR1 and CDR2: SQVTM, ANQGSEA. V was pared by 6 bases and J by 4 bases, with 15 bases between. CDR3 length: 13 residues. Full variable domain (missing parts from reference TRBV29-1 and TRBJ1-1): SAVISQKPSRDICQRGTSLTIQCQVDSQVTMMFWYRQQPGQSLTLIATANQGSEATYESGFVIDKFPISRPNLTFSTLTVSNMSPEDSSIYLCSVQVDDGTEAFFGQGTRLTVV.

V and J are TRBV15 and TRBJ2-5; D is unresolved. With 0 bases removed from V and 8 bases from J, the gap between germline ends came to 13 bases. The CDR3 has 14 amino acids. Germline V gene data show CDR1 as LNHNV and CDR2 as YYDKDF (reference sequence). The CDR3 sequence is CATSRDRPKGTQYF. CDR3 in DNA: TGTGCCACCAGCAGAGATCGACCCAAGGGTACCCAGTACTTC.